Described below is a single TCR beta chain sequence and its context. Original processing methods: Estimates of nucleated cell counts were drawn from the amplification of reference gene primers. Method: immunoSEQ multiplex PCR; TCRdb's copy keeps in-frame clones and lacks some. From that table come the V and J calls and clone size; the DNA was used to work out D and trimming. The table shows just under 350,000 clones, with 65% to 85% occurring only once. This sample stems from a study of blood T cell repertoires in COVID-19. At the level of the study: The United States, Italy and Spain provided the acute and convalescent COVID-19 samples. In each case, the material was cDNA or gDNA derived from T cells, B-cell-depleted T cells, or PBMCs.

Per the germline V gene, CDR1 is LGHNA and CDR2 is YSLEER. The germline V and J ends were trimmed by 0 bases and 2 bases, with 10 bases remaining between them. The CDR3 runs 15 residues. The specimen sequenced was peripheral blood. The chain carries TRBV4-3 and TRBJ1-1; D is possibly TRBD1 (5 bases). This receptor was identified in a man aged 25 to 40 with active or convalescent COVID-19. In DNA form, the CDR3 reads TGCGCCAGCAGCCAAGAGGGGGGACCAAACACTGAAGCTTTCTTT. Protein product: CASSQEGGPNTEAFF.